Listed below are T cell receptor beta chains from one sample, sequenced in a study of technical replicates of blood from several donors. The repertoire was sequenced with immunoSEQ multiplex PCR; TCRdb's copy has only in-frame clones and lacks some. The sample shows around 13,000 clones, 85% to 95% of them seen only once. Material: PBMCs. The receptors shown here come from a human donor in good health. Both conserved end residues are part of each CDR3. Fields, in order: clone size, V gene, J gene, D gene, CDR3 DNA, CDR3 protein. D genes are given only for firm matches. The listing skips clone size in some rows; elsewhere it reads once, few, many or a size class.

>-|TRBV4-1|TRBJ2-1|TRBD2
TGCGCCAGCAGCCAAGGGACTAGCGGGAGGGCCGGAAATGAGCAGTTCTTC
CASSQGTSGRAGNEQFF
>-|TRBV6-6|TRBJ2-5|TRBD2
TGTGCCAGCAGTCCAGGGACTAGCGGACCACAAGAGACCCAGTACTTC
CASSPGTSGPQETQYF
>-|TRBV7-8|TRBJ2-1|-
TGTGCCAGCAGCTTCGGCGGGTTCTCCTACAATGAGCAGTTCTTC
CASSFGGFSYNEQFF
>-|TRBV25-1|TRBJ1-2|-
TGTGCCAGCAGCCGGGGGACTAACTATGGCTACACCTTC
CASSRGTNYGYTF
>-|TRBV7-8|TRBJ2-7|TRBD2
TGTGCCAGCAGCCCGGCTCGAGGACTAGGGGCCTACGAGCAGTACTTC
CASSPARGLGAYEQYF
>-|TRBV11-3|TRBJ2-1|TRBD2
TGTGCCAGCAGCCGACTAGCGGGAGGGAAAAATGAGCAGTTCTTC
CASSRLAGGKNEQFF
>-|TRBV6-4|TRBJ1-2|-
TGTGCCAGCAGTGACTCGTCCGCAGGCAACTATGGCTACACCTTC
CASSDSSAGNYGYTF
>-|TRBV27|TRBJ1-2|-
TGTGCCAGCAGTCCCAGGGGCCGGGGTGGCTACACCTTC
CASSPRGRGGYTF
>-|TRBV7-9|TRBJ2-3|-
TGTGCCAGCAGCTTGCCGCCTCTAGCGCCTACGCAGTATTTT
CASSLPPLAPTQYF
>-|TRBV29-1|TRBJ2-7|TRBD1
TGCAGCGTTGAGGGTATTCCGGGACAGGGGATCTACGAGCAGTACTTC
CSVEGIPGQGIYEQYF
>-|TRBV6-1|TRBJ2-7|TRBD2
TGTGCCAGCAGTGAGCTTGGGGCTAGCGGGAGCTACTCCTACGAGCAGTACTTC
CASSELGASGSYSYEQYF
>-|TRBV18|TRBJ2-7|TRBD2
TGTGCCAGCTCACCATATCGCCGCGGGCTAGCGGGAGGGGAGCAGTACTTC
CASSPYRRGLAGGEQYF
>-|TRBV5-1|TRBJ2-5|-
TGCGCCAGCAGCTTGGACAGGAGCCAAGAGACCCAGTACTTC
CASSLDRSQETQYF
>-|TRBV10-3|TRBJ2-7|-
TGTGCCATCATGGGGGGTTCCGGGGGAGTAGTCTCCGAGCAGTACTTC
CAIMGGSGGVVSEQYF
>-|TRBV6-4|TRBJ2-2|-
TGTGCCAGCAGTGACTCGAGAGATGCGAACACCGGGGAGCTGTTTTTT
CASSDSRDANTGELFF
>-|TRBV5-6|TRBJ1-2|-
TGTGCCAGCAGCTTTTTCGGTTCAATCGATAACTATGGCTACACCTTC
CASSFFGSIDNYGYTF
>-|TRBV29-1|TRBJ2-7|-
TGCAGCGCGGCAGGGGATTCCTACGAGCAGTACTTC
CSAAGDSYEQYF
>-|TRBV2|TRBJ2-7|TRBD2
TGTGCCAGCAGGCGTAGCGGGAGCTCCTACGAGCAGTACTTC
CASRRSGSSYEQYF
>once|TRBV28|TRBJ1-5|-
TGTGCCAGCAGTTTCGCTCAGGGTGGCCAGCCCCAGCATTTT
CASSFAQGGQPQHF
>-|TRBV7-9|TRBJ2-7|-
TGTGCCAGCAGCTCCAGCTTCGGGAGTGGGGAAAACGAGCAGTACTTC
CASSSSFGSGENEQYF
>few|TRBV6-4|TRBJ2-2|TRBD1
TGTGCCAGCAGTGACGGACAGGGGGCCGGGGAGCTGTTTTTT
CASSDGQGAGELFF
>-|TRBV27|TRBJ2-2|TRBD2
TGTGCCAGCAGTCTAATCCCCGGGACTAGCGGGAGTGGGTATGCCGGGGAGCTGTTTTTT
CASSLIPGTSGSGYAGELFF
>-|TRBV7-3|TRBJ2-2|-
TGTGCCAGCAGCTCCCCAGGGACGAACACCGGGGAGCTGTTTTTT
CASSSPGTNTGELFF
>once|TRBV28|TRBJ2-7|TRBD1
TGTGCCAGCAGTTTGACAGGGGCGCGAGCTTCGGAGCAGTACTTC
CASSLTGARASEQYF
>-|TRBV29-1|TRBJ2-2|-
TGCAGCGTTGAGGAGTCAGTAGGCGGGGAGCTGTTTTTT
CSVEESVGGELFF
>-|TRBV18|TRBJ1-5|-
TGTGCCAGCTCTCCGGGCGGCAGGGCTAATCAGCCCCAGCATTTT
CASSPGGRANQPQHF
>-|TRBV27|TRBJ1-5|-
TGTGCCAGCAGTCCCCACAATCGGCCCCAGCATTTT
CASSPHNRPQHF
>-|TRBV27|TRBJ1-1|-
TGTGCCAGCAAGCCGTCGGTGAACACTGAAGCTTTCTTT
CASKPSVNTEAFF
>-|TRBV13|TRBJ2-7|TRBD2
TGTGCCAGCAGTCGCCCCTGGGACGGGGCGGGGGTTTACGAGCAGTACTTC
CASSRPWDGAGVYEQYF
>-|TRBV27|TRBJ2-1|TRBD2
TGTGCCAGCAGCTTGACTAGCGGGGGGATTGGGAATGAGCAGTTCTTC
CASSLTSGGIGNEQFF
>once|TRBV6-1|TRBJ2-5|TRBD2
TGTGCCAGCAACGGGGCTAGCGGGAGTGGGACCCAGTACTTC
CASNGASGSGTQYF
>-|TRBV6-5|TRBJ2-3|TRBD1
TGTGCCAGCCGCCTGGGACAGGGTGACACAGATACGCAGTATTTT
CASRLGQGDTDTQYF
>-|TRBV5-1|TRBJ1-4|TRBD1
TGCGCCAGCAGCCAAGGACAGGGAGGCGAAAAACTGTTTTTT
CASSQGQGGEKLFF
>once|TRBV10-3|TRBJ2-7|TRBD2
TGTGCCATCGGGGAGGGAATCTCCTACGAGCAGTACTTC
CAIGEGISYEQYF
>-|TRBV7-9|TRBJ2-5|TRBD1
TGTGCCAGCAGCCGTGGGACAGGGGGAGAGACCCAGTACTTC
CASSRGTGGETQYF
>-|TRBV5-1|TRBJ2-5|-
TGCGCCAGCAGCTTGGGCTGGGCAGGCCAAGAGACCCAGTACTTC
CASSLGWAGQETQYF
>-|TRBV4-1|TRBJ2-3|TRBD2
TGCGCCAGCAGCCAAGGGACTAGCGGGAGTGCAGATACGCAGTATTTT
CASSQGTSGSADTQYF
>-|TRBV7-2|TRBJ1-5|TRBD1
TGTGCCAGCGGCAGACAGGGGGATCAGCCCCAGCATTTT
CASGRQGDQPQHF
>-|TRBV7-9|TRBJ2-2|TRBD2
TGTGCCAGCAGACCCCGGGAGGGCACCGGGGAGCTGTTTTTT
CASRPREGTGELFF
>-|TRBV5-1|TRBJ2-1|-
TGCGCCAGCAGCTTGAACAGCAACAATGAGCAGTTCTTC
CASSLNSNNEQFF
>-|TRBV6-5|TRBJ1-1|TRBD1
TGTGCCAGCAAGGGACAGGGTGGGAGCACTGAAGCTTTCTTT
CASKGQGGSTEAFF
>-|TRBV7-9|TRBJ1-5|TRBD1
TGTGCCACCGTAAACCCGAAACAGGGGGATCAGCCCCAGCATTTT
CATVNPKQGDQPQHF
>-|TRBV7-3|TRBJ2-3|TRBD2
TGTGCCAGCAGCCCTTCCGGGGGGATCACAGATACGCAGTATTTT
CASSPSGGITDTQYF
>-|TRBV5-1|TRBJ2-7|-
TGCGCCAGCATGGTGGAGACCCTATCCTACGAGCAGTACTTC
CASMVETLSYEQYF
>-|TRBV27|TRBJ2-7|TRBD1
TGTGCCAGCAGTTTCCGGACAGGGCCGGCATACGAGCAGTACTTC
CASSFRTGPAYEQYF
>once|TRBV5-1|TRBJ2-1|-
TGCGCCAGCAGGAGGAGCTCCTACAATGAGCAGTTCTTC
CASRRSSYNEQFF
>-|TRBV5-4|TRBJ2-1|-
TGTGCCAGCAGTCTAAAACAGGTTGCCTACAATGAGCAGTTCTTC
CASSLKQVAYNEQFF
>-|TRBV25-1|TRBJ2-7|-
TGTGCCAGCAGTGTTGACTTCTACGAGCAGTACTTC
CASSVDFYEQYF
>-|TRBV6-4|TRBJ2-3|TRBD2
TGTGCCAGCAGTTTATCGGCGGGAGGGGCAGATACGCAGTATTTT
CASSLSAGGADTQYF
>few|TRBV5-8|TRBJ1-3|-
TGTGCCAGCAGCTTGCAGGGATGGTCTGGAAACACCATATATTTT
CASSLQGWSGNTIYF